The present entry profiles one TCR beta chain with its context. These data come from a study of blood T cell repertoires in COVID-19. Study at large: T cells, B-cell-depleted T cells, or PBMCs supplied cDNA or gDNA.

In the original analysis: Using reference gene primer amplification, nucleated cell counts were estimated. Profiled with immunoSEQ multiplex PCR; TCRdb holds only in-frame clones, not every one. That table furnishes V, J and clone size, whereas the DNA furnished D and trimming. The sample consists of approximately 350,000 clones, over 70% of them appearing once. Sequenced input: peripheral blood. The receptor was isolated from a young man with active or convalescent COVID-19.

The CDR3 spells CAWSVPTGRGELFF. The CDR3 DNA is TGTGCCTGGAGTGTGCCGACAGGGAGGGGGGAGCTGTTTTTT. J is TRBJ2-2 and V is TRBV30; the D gene is possibly TRBD1 (7 bases). Trimming removed 0 bases at V and 8 bases at J, with 13 bases between. Per the germline V gene, CDR1 is GTSNPN and CDR2 is SVGIG (reference sequence). This CDR3 comprises 14 residues.